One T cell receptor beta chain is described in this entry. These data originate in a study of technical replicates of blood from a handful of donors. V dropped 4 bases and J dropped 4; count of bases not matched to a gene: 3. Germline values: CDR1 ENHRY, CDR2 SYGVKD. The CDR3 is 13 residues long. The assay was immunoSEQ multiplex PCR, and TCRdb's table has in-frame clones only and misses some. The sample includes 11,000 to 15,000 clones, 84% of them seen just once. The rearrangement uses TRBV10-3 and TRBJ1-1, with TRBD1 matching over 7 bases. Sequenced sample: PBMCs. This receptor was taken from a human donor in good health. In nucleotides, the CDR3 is TGTGCCATCAGTGTCTCAGGGGGCACTGAAGCTTTCTTT. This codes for CAISVSGGTEAFF.